This is a list of T cell receptor beta chains from one sample in a study of cytomegalovirus exposure and HLA in healthy donors. Repertoires were generated with immunoSEQ multiplex PCR, while TCRdb's copy carries only in-frame clones and drops some. The listing records 150,000 to 200,000 clones. The sample comprised PBMCs. All receptors come from a man in his thirties or forties in good health and CMV-seronegative. Both conserved end residues are trimmed from each CDR3. A D gene is named only where the DNA matches it firmly.

V: TRBV6-5; D: TRBD1; J: TRBJ2-5; CDR3: ASSTGTGGTETQY
V: TRBV11-2; D: .; J: TRBJ2-3; CDR3: ASSLVRGGSTDTQY
V: TRBV19; D: .; J: TRBJ1-5; CDR3: ASSRTVDQPQH
V: TRBV19; D: TRBD2; J: .; CDR3: ASSIGTSGAYEQY
V: TRBV6-5; D: TRBD1; J: TRBJ1-4; CDR3: ASSYSIWDRNEKLF
V: TRBV5-1; D: TRBD2; J: TRBJ2-3; CDR3: ASSLGTIITDTQY
V: TRBV4-1; D: TRBD2; J: TRBJ2-2; CDR3: ASSHDDSGDTTGELF
V: TRBV28; D: .; J: TRBJ1-1; CDR3: ASLRGGLNTEAF
V: TRBV5-6; D: TRBD1; J: TRBJ1-4; CDR3: ASSPRDRVGTNEKLF
V: TRBV5-1; D: .; J: .; CDR3: ASSGQGYEQY
V: TRBV2; D: .; J: TRBJ2-7; CDR3: ASSDASGAGASYEQY
V: TRBV28; D: TRBD2; J: TRBJ2-3; CDR3: ASSLTSVPDTQY
V: TRBV23-1; D: .; J: TRBJ2-3; CDR3: ASHPNRSPTGGVDTQY
V: TRBV5-6; D: TRBD2; J: TRBJ2-7; CDR3: ASSLDGSGGSYEQY
V: TRBV7-8; D: .; J: TRBJ2-5; CDR3: ASSWHQETQY
V: TRBV19; D: .; J: TRBJ2-1; CDR3: ASQRRSGNSNEQF
V: TRBV19; D: TRBD1; J: TRBJ1-2; CDR3: ASSMRSGGYGYT
V: TRBV5-6; D: TRBD2; J: TRBJ2-5; CDR3: ASSLGEGWREEQY
V: TRBV27; D: TRBD1; J: TRBJ2-7; CDR3: ASSLGTGGTGEQY
V: TRBV5-1; D: TRBD2; J: TRBJ2-2; CDR3: ASSQGLAGGPTGELF
V: TRBV18; D: TRBD1; J: TRBJ1-1; CDR3: ASSTISGTESEAF
V: TRBV11-3; D: .; J: TRBJ2-1; CDR3: ASNPGQSNEQF
V: TRBV6-6; D: .; J: TRBJ1-1; CDR3: ASSYPHPTGTEAF
V: TRBV28; D: .; J: TRBJ1-5; CDR3: ASSLGVTAGYSNQPQH
V: TRBV28; D: TRBD1; J: TRBJ1-1; CDR3: ASSPLADRGRGEAF